This TCR beta chain was profiled in a study of cytomegalovirus exposure and HLA in healthy donors. This clone appeared a few times. 13 Jbeta primers and 60 Vbeta primers were used for the PCR. Here immunoSEQ multiplex PCR was the method, and the copy in TCRdb shows in-frame clones only, minus some. The sample consists of under 140,000 clones, 86% of them appearing once. In germline, CDR1 is LNHDA, CDR2 SQIVND (reference sequence). V lost 5 bases and J lost 3; bases outside the gene matches: 13. CDR3 length: 17 residues. This sequence joins TRBV19 and TRBJ1-1, with TRBD1 matching over 9 bases. Sequencing was performed on PBMCs. This TCR was sampled from a man aged 35-49 years in good health and CMV-seronegative. CDR3 in amino acids: CASSRTNRGRGDTEAFF. The CDR3 coding sequence is TGTGCCAGTAGTCGGACGAACAGGGGGCGCGGGGACACTGAAGCTTTCTTT.